This T cell receptor beta chain comes out of a study of blood T cell repertoires in COVID-19. Across the whole study: Both acute and convalescent COVID-19 samples were obtained from the United States, Italy and Spain. Sample material is recorded as cDNA or gDNA derived from T cells, B-cell-depleted T cells, or PBMCs.

In the authors' methods: From reference gene primer amplification, estimates of nucleated cell counts were derived. Data came from immunoSEQ multiplex PCR; TCRdb stores just in-frame clones and leaves some out. V and J calls and clone size are given by that table; D and trimming were obtained from the DNA. The sample includes under 300,000 clones, over 80% of them seen just once. Between the trimmed V and J ends, which lost 3 bases and 4 bases, there was a span of 9 bases. The CDR3 totals 13 residues. Germline V gene lookup returns CDR1 LGHNT and CDR2 FRNRAP. This TCR was sampled from a woman in her thirties or forties with acute or convalescent COVID-19. The J gene is TRBJ2-5, the V gene TRBV12-5, with D maybe TRBD1 (6 bases). Specimen: peripheral blood. The CDR3 DNA is TGTGCTAGTGGTTTCACAGGGAGAGAGACCCAGTACTTC. It specifies CASGFTGRETQYF. Based on the CDR3 plus reference TRBV12-5 and TRBJ2-5, the full variable domain is DARVTQTPRHKVTEMGQEVTMRCQPILGHNTVFWYRQTMMQGLELLAYFRNRAPLDDSGMPKDRFSAEMPDATLATLKIQPSEPRDSAVYFCASGFTGRETQYFGPGTRLLVL.